The 14 T cell receptor beta chains below come from one sample, sequenced in a study of cytomegalovirus exposure and HLA in healthy donors. With 60 Vbeta and 13 Jbeta primers, the PCR was carried out. The assay was immunoSEQ multiplex PCR, and TCRdb's table has in-frame clones only and misses some. The top ten clones hold roughly 1.7% of a sample with around 190,000 clones, about four fifths of them seen once. Sequenced: PBMCs. These receptors were taken from a middle-aged man in good health and CMV-seropositive.

The gene calls are TRBV7-2 and TRBJ1-5, with D tentatively TRBD1 (6 bases). The germline V gene encodes CDR1 SGHTA and CDR2 FQGNSA. Trimming removed 3 bases at V and 3 bases at J, with 9 bases between. There are 14 residues in the CDR3. The CDR3 here is CASSFGQTNQPQHF. The DNA for the CDR3 is TGTGCCAGCAGCTTCGGACAGACCAATCAGCCCCAGCATTTT.

The CDR3 loop reads CASGATTGGETQYF. The CDR3 DNA sequence: TGTGCTAGTGGCGCAACGACAGGGGGAGAGACCCAGTACTTC. The V call is TRBV12-5, the J call TRBJ2-5; 9 bases agree with TRBD1. The CDR3 runs 14 residues. The germline V gene encodes CDR1 LGHNT and CDR2 FRNRAP. V lost 6 bases and J lost 4; bases outside the gene matches: 6.

The count of this clone is one. The V call is TRBV5-4, the J call TRBJ1-1; 7 bases align to TRBD1. The CDR3 has 13 residues. V trimming: 4 bases; J trimming: 5 bases; junction bases outside the gene matches: 5. Germline V gene data show CDR1 as SGHNT and CDR2 as YYREEE (reference sequence). Here the CDR3 reads CASSRDSRTEAFF. DNA for the CDR3: TGTGCCAGCAGCCGGGACAGCAGAACTGAAGCTTTCTTT.

This clone has just a few counts. The V and J genes are TRBV7-8 and TRBJ2-2; D may be TRBD1 (6 bases). Per germline, CDR1 SGHVS and CDR2 FQNEAQ. The CDR3 runs 16 residues. With 5 bases removed from V and 0 bases from J, the gap between germline ends came to 13 bases. The CDR3 nucleotides read TGTGCCAGCAGCAAACAGGGATTTTCGAACACCGGGGAGCTGTTTTTT. It translates to CASSKQGFSNTGELFF.

The table lists this clone with a count of one. V gene TRBV19 combines with J gene TRBJ2-1; TRBD2 agrees at 9 bases. Germline V CDR1 and CDR2: LNHDA, SQIVND (reference sequence). The CDR3 covers 18 residues. Losses at the gene ends were 6 bases for V and 6 bases for J; bases not matched to a gene: 18. This CDR3 reads CASRGKRTGTSPPNEQFF. The CDR3 DNA is TGTGCCAGTAGGGGAAAAAGGACCGGGACTAGCCCGCCCAATGAGCAGTTCTTC. Filled out from reference TRBV19 and TRBJ2-1, the complete variable domain reads DGGITQSPKYLFRKEGQNVTLSCEQNLNHDAMYWYRQDPGQGLRLIYYSQIVNDFQKGDIAEGYSVSREKKESFPLTVTSAQKNPTAFYLCASRGKRTGTSPPNEQFFGPGTRLTVL.

The chain joins TRBV9 to TRBJ2-1; possibly TRBD1 for D (5 bases). With 0 bases removed from V and 8 bases from J, the gap between germline ends came to 15 bases. Germline V gene sequence: CDR1 SGDLS, CDR2 YYNGEE. CDR3 length: 15 amino acids. The CDR3 spells CASSVELYTGDEQFF. The CDR3 DNA sequence: TGTGCCAGCAGCGTAGAGCTCTATACAGGAGATGAGCAGTTCTTC.

The table lists this clone with a count of one. The CDR3 region is CASSLTGGLSYNEQFF. The CDR3 DNA reads as TGTGCCAGCAGCCTCACAGGGGGCCTCTCCTACAATGAGCAGTTCTTC. V gene TRBV25-1 combines with J gene TRBJ2-1, with TRBD1 matching 9 bases. V lost 6 bases, J lost 0 bases, and 6 bases stayed unmatched. Germline V CDR1 and CDR2: MGHDK, SYGVNS. The CDR3 sequence is 16 residues long.

This sequence joins TRBV27 and TRBJ1-4; 8 bases map to TRBD1. Germline loops: CDR1 MNHEY, CDR2 SMNVEV (reference sequence). With V trimmed by 4 bases and J by 5 bases, 6 bases remained unmatched. The CDR3 runs 15 residues. CDR3 residues: CASSSWTGRNEKLFF. For the CDR3, the DNA is TGTGCCAGCAGTTCTTGGACAGGGAGAAATGAAAAACTGTTTTTT.

This clone was detected a few times. The chain carries TRBV7-2 and TRBJ1-6, with 10 bases identical to TRBD1. Unmatched junction bases numbered 9, after V lost 5 bases and J lost 8 bases. The germline CDR1 and CDR2 sequences are SGHTA and FQGNSA. The CDR3 length is 16 residues. The CDR3 loop is CASSRIATGGDSPLHF. DNA of the CDR3: TGTGCCAGCAGCCGCATCGCGACAGGGGGCGATTCACCCCTCCACTTT.

The chain couples TRBV2 to TRBJ1-4; D ambiguous. CDR3 size: 13 residues. V lost 4 bases, J lost 11 bases, and 14 bases lay in between. The V gene's germline CDR1 is SNHLY and CDR2 FYNNEI. Here the CDR3 reads CASSADSNGKLFF. CDR3 bases: TGTGCCAGCAGTGCAGACTCGAACGGGAAACTGTTTTTT.

This clone came up a few times. The chain links TRBV9 to TRBJ2-5, with 9 bases that match TRBD2. This CDR3 region has 16 residues. V trimming: 4 bases; J trimming: 1 base; junction bases outside the gene matches: 8. From germline, CDR1 is SGDLS and CDR2 YYNGEE. CDR3 amino acids: CASSPGATSGQETQYF. In nucleotides, the CDR3 is TGTGCCAGCAGCCCAGGGGCGACTAGCGGCCAAGAGACCCAGTACTTC.

The chain combines TRBV2 with TRBJ2-1, with TRBD2 identical over 7 bases. Germline values: CDR1 SNHLY, CDR2 FYNNEI. The CDR3 has 12 residues. With 8 bases clipped from V and 7 bases from J, the junction kept 5 bases outside the gene matches. This CDR3 is CASRAGTNEQFF. The CDR3, as DNA: TGTGCCAGCCGAGCGGGAACTAATGAGCAGTTCTTC. The whole variable domain, remainder taken from reference TRBV2 and TRBJ2-1, is EPEVTQTPSHQVTQMGQEVILRCVPISNHLYFYWYRQILGQKVEFLVSFYNNEISEKSEIFDDQFSVERPDGSNFTLKIRSTKLEDSAMYFCASRAGTNEQFFGPGTRLTVL.

This clone is a singleton in its sample. V is TRBV21-1 and J is TRBJ2-1; TRBD2, the D gene given by the table, was not confirmed from the DNA. TRBV21-1 is described as a pseudogene. The CDR3 totals 19 residues. The CDR3 loop reads CASSTPGTSGQLSYNEQFF. CDR3 nucleotides: TGTGCCAGCAGTACACCCGGGACTAGCGGACAGCTCTCCTACAATGAGCAGTTCTTC.

CDR3: CAISEGGDGYTF. The CDR3 nucleotides are TGTGCCATCAGTGAAGGAGGTGATGGCTACACCTTC. The chain recombines TRBV10-3 with TRBJ1-2; the D is unclear. Germline V gives CDR1 ENHRY, CDR2 SYGVKD. The length of the CDR3 is 12 residues. V gave up 3 bases and J gave up 6 bases, with 8 bases separating them.